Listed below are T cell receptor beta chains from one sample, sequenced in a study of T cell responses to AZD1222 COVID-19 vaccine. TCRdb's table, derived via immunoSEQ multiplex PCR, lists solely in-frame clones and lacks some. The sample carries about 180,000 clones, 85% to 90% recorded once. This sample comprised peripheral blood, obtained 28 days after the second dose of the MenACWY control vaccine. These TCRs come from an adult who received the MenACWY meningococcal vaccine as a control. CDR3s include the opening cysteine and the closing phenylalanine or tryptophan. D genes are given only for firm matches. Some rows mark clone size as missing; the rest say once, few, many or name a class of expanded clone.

DNA: TGCGCCAGCAGCACCCCTGCCGGACAGGTTAACGCCGGGGAGCTGTTTTTT; CDR3: CASSTPAGQVNAGELFF; V: TRBV5-1; J: TRBJ2-2; length: 17; size: NA; D: TRBD1
DNA: TGCGCCAGCAGCCTCCTGACCTACGCTAACACCGGGGAGCTGTTTTTT; CDR3: CASSLLTYANTGELFF; V: TRBV4-3; J: TRBJ2-2; length: 16; size: NA; D: NA
DNA: TGTGCCAGCAGTCTCCGGACGTGGAACACTGAAGCTTTCTTT; CDR3: CASSLRTWNTEAFF; V: TRBV28; J: TRBJ1-1; length: 14; size: NA; D: NA
DNA: TGTGCCAGCAGTGAAAGTTGGGGCGGAGATACGCAGTATTTT; CDR3: CASSESWGGDTQYF; V: TRBV2; J: TRBJ2-3; length: 14; size: NA; D: NA
DNA: TGTGCCTGGAGTACCGACAGGGATCAGCCCCAGCATTTT; CDR3: CAWSTDRDQPQHF; V: TRBV30; J: TRBJ1-5; length: 13; size: NA; D: TRBD1
DNA: TGTGCCAGTAGAAACCGACTAGCGGGCTACGAGCAGTACTTC; CDR3: CASRNRLAGYEQYF; V: TRBV19; J: TRBJ2-7; length: 14; size: NA; D: TRBD2
DNA: TGTGCCAGCATTCCTAGCGGGAGGGCCTTGGAGACCCAGTACTTC; CDR3: CASIPSGRALETQYF; V: TRBV28; J: TRBJ2-5; length: 15; size: NA; D: TRBD2
DNA: TGTGCCAGCAGCTTGGTTCACGGCGATACGGGAAACACCATATATTTT; CDR3: CASSLVHGDTGNTIYF; V: TRBV5-6; J: TRBJ1-3; length: 16; size: NA; D: NA
DNA: TGCGCCAGCAGCCAAGCTCCCGGGGATCAAGAGACCCAGTACTTC; CDR3: CASSQAPGDQETQYF; V: TRBV4-3; J: TRBJ2-5; length: 15; size: NA; D: NA
DNA: TGTGCCAGCAGCTGGGTGACAGGAACAAACACTGAAGCTTTCTTT; CDR3: CASSWVTGTNTEAFF; V: TRBV7-8; J: TRBJ1-1; length: 15; size: NA; D: NA
DNA: TGTGCCAGTAGTCTCTTCCTCGGACAGATCTACGAGCAGTACTTC; CDR3: CASSLFLGQIYEQYF; V: TRBV19; J: TRBJ2-7; length: 15; size: NA; D: NA
DNA: TGTGCCACCAGTGAAGGGACAGGGGTCTTTGAAAAACTGTTTTTT; CDR3: CATSEGTGVFEKLFF; V: TRBV24-1; J: TRBJ1-4; length: 15; size: NA; D: TRBD1
DNA: TGTGCCAGTAGTATAGATGCCTATCAGCCCCAGCATTTT; CDR3: CASSIDAYQPQHF; V: TRBV19; J: TRBJ1-5; length: 13; size: NA; D: NA
DNA: TGTGCCACCAGTGACCGGGGACTAGGCCAGGTCGATGAGCAGTTCTTC; CDR3: CATSDRGLGQVDEQFF; V: TRBV24-1; J: TRBJ2-1; length: 16; size: NA; D: TRBD2
DNA: TGCGCCAGCAGCCGGGACGGAGGGGATATGGATGAGCAGTTCTTC; CDR3: CASSRDGGDMDEQFF; V: TRBV4-1; J: TRBJ2-1; length: 15; size: NA; D: NA
DNA: TGTGCCAGCAGTCCCCTCGAGATGAGCAATCAGCCCCAGCATTTT; CDR3: CASSPLEMSNQPQHF; V: TRBV27; J: TRBJ1-5; length: 15; size: NA; D: NA
DNA: TGTGCCAGCGCGAGGGACAGGTTGAACACCGGGGAGCTGTTTTTT; CDR3: CASARDRLNTGELFF; V: TRBV7-2; J: TRBJ2-2; length: 15; size: NA; D: TRBD1
DNA: TGCAGTGCTGGGTGGGTTGAAAAACTGTTTTTT; CDR3: CSAGWVEKLFF; V: TRBV20-1; J: TRBJ1-4; length: 11; size: NA; D: NA
DNA: TGTGCCAGCAGTTCCGCCGGGACAGGGGCTAGGGGGGATTTT; CDR3: CASSSAGTGARGDF; V: TRBV28; J: TRBJ1-5; length: 14; size: NA; D: TRBD1
DNA: TGTGCCAGCAGCCCCGTCGGGAAAAACACTGAAGCTTTCTTT; CDR3: CASSPVGKNTEAFF; V: TRBV6-5; J: TRBJ1-1; length: 14; size: NA; D: NA
DNA: TGTGCCATCAGTGAGTCTGTGGCTAGCGGTTCGCAGGATACGCAGTATTTT; CDR3: CAISESVASGSQDTQYF; V: TRBV10-3; J: TRBJ2-3; length: 17; size: once; D: TRBD2
DNA: TGCGCCAGCAGCTTGAACCGGGACAGGGCCACCTACGAGCAGTACTTC; CDR3: CASSLNRDRATYEQYF; V: TRBV5-1; J: TRBJ2-7; length: 16; size: NA; D: TRBD1
DNA: TGTGCCACACACGGACAGCCGAACACTGAAGCTTTCTTT; CDR3: CATHGQPNTEAFF; V: TRBV2; J: TRBJ1-1; length: 13; size: NA; D: NA
DNA: TGCGCCAGCAGCCAAGACGGAAATGAGCAGTTCTTC; CDR3: CASSQDGNEQFF; V: TRBV4-3; J: TRBJ2-1; length: 12; size: NA; D: NA
DNA: TGCAGTGCGAGTAACAATGGCTACACCTTC; CDR3: CSASNNGYTF; V: TRBV20-1; J: TRBJ1-2; length: 10; size: NA; D: NA
DNA: TGTGCCAGCAGCCATTATGCTCGACAGGGCGCTGAAGCTTTCTTT; CDR3: CASSHYARQGAEAFF; V: TRBV11-2; J: TRBJ1-1; length: 15; size: NA; D: TRBD1
DNA: TGCGCCAGCAGCGTGACAGGGGTCGGAAACACCATATATTTT; CDR3: CASSVTGVGNTIYF; V: TRBV5-1; J: TRBJ1-3; length: 14; size: NA; D: TRBD1
DNA: TGTGCCAGCAGCACGGACAGGTCGAATGAAGCTTTCTTT; CDR3: CASSTDRSNEAFF; V: TRBV7-2; J: TRBJ1-1; length: 13; size: NA; D: TRBD1
DNA: TGTGCCAGCAGCCGGACAGTGAACACTGAAGCTTTCTTT; CDR3: CASSRTVNTEAFF; V: TRBV14; J: TRBJ1-1; length: 13; size: NA; D: NA
DNA: TGTGCCAGCAGTTTAATCGGGACGCAAAGCTCCTACGAGCAGTACTTC; CDR3: CASSLIGTQSSYEQYF; V: TRBV27; J: TRBJ2-7; length: 16; size: NA; D: NA
DNA: TGTGCCAGTAATTGGGGTCAAAACACTGAAGCTTTCTTT; CDR3: CASNWGQNTEAFF; V: TRBV19; J: TRBJ1-1; length: 13; size: few; D: NA
DNA: TGCAGTGCTTCCACTTGGGGTGAAGCTTTCTTT; CDR3: CSASTWGEAFF; V: TRBV20-1; J: TRBJ1-1; length: 11; size: NA; D: NA
DNA: TGCGCCAGCAGCCTTCAATCTCCAACTAATGAAAAACTGTTTTTT; CDR3: CASSLQSPTNEKLFF; V: TRBV4-3; J: TRBJ1-4; length: 15; size: NA; D: NA
DNA: TGTGCCATCGGAGGGATCGGTGGGGCCAACGTCCTGACTTTC; CDR3: CAIGGIGGANVLTF; V: TRBV10-3; J: TRBJ2-6; length: 14; size: NA; D: NA
DNA: TGTGCCAGCAGTTTGACCCAAGAAGCTTTCTTT; CDR3: CASSLTQEAFF; V: TRBV28; J: TRBJ1-1; length: 11; size: NA; D: NA
DNA: TGTGCCAGCAGTTTAACCCTCCAAGCCTCGCTCACGGCCATGGTGAGGGAGCAGTACTTC; CDR3: CASSLTLQASLTAMVREQYF; V: TRBV28; J: TRBJ2-7; length: 20; size: NA; D: NA
DNA: TGCGCCAGCAGCCAAGTCCCGAGGACAGTCAACACTGAAGCTTTCTTT; CDR3: CASSQVPRTVNTEAFF; V: TRBV4-3; J: TRBJ1-1; length: 16; size: NA; D: NA
DNA: TGTGCCAGCAGCCAACTCGGATTACAGGCTACCTACGAGCAGTACTTC; CDR3: CASSQLGLQATYEQYF; V: TRBV14; J: TRBJ2-7; length: 16; size: NA; D: NA
DNA: TGTGCCAGCAGCTTAGGCTTGGGGGGGGCTCAGCCCCAGCATTTT; CDR3: CASSLGLGGAQPQHF; V: TRBV7-2; J: TRBJ1-5; length: 15; size: NA; D: NA
DNA: TGTGCCAGCGCGGGGGTAAACACTGAAGCTTTCTTT; CDR3: CASAGVNTEAFF; V: TRBV18; J: TRBJ1-1; length: 12; size: NA; D: NA
DNA: TGTGCCAGCAGTGCGGCGGGACAGGGGTACGGCGAGCAGTACTTC; CDR3: CASSAAGQGYGEQYF; V: TRBV27; J: TRBJ2-7; length: 15; size: NA; D: TRBD1
DNA: TGTGCCAGCAGTCTCCACGGGACCTCCGAGCAGTACTTC; CDR3: CASSLHGTSEQYF; V: TRBV27; J: TRBJ2-7; length: 13; size: NA; D: NA
DNA: TGTGCCAGCAGCCCGACTAGCGGGTGGAACACCGGGGAGCTGTTTTTT; CDR3: CASSPTSGWNTGELFF; V: TRBV7-2; J: TRBJ2-2; length: 16; size: NA; D: TRBD2
DNA: TGTGCCAGCAGCCCGAGGACGGGCAATCAGCCCCAGCATTTT; CDR3: CASSPRTGNQPQHF; V: TRBV7-2; J: TRBJ1-5; length: 14; size: NA; D: NA
DNA: TGTGCCAGCAGTTTCGGACAGGGTGGCTACGAGCAGTACTTC; CDR3: CASSFGQGGYEQYF; V: TRBV27; J: TRBJ2-7; length: 14; size: NA; D: TRBD1
DNA: TGTGCCAGCAGCCGGGGTTGGGACCTAACCGCGGGAGATACGCAGTATTTT; CDR3: CASSRGWDLTAGDTQYF; V: TRBV7-9; J: TRBJ2-3; length: 17; size: NA; D: NA
DNA: TGTGCCAGCAGCTTGCCAGGGGGGAAGGTCGACGAGCAGTACTTC; CDR3: CASSLPGGKVDEQYF; V: TRBV7-2; J: TRBJ2-7; length: 15; size: NA; D: NA
DNA: TGTGCCAGCCGAAGAACAGGGCAGAACACTGAAGCTTTCTTT; CDR3: CASRRTGQNTEAFF; V: TRBV6-5; J: TRBJ1-1; length: 14; size: NA; D: NA
DNA: TGTGCCAGCTCACCAGCCAGCGGACTTTCCTACGAGCAGTACTTC; CDR3: CASSPASGLSYEQYF; V: TRBV18; J: TRBJ2-7; length: 15; size: NA; D: NA
DNA: TGTGCCAGCAGCGCCTACAGGACTTCCTACAATGAGCAGTTCTTC; CDR3: CASSAYRTSYNEQFF; V: TRBV7-6; J: TRBJ2-1; length: 15; size: NA; D: NA
DNA: TGTGCCAGCAGCTCCTCTAGCGGGAGGGGCCCCGGGGAGCTGTTTTTT; CDR3: CASSSSSGRGPGELFF; V: TRBV5-4; J: TRBJ2-2; length: 16; size: NA; D: TRBD2
DNA: TGTGCCAGCAGCTTTTTGGTGGAGGGGACCTACGAGCAGTACTTC; CDR3: CASSFLVEGTYEQYF; V: TRBV7-9; J: TRBJ2-7; length: 15; size: NA; D: NA
DNA: TGTGCCAGCAGCCCCGCCGACAGGGGATATGGCTACACCTTC; CDR3: CASSPADRGYGYTF; V: TRBV5-4; J: TRBJ1-2; length: 14; size: NA; D: TRBD1
DNA: TGTGCCAGCACCCGCCCGGGGAACGGGCGAAACGAGCAGTACTTC; CDR3: CASTRPGNGRNEQYF; V: TRBV28; J: TRBJ2-7; length: 15; size: NA; D: NA
DNA: TGTGCCAGCAGAGGGGGCACCGAGCAGTACTTC; CDR3: CASRGGTEQYF; V: TRBV28; J: TRBJ2-7; length: 11; size: NA; D: TRBD1